The source of this T cell receptor (beta chain) is a study of OX40 agonist ivuxolimab in advanced cancers. Overall study: Ivuxolimab is an agonistic anti-OX40 (CD134) antibody, and patients were treated with it. Having had anti-PD-1, anti-PD-L1 or anti-CTLA-4 therapy before was allowed, and about 42% had some. Study results and caveats: CD8+ T cells were the subset that, on average, had more expanded clones than CD4+.

About this clone: Its antigen is not known.

The repertoire was sequenced with immunoSEQ multiplex PCR; TCRdb's copy has only in-frame clones and lacks some. Of about 58,000 clones in the sample, over 70% were seen once. Blood sampling took place at baseline, cycle 4 day 1, and cycle 7 day 1. Germline V gene data show CDR1 as SEHNR and CDR2 as FQNEAQ (reference sequence). The CDR3 covers 18 residues. J lost 3 bases, V lost 5 bases, and 16 bases had no gene match. V gene TRBV7-9 combines with J gene TRBJ2-1; 7 positions agree with TRBD1. Sequenced here: CD4+ or CD8+ T cells sorted from blood, sampled in a trial of the OX40 agonist ivuxolimab. The receptor was isolated from an adult with an advanced solid tumor such as melanoma, head and neck, liver or kidney cancer. The CDR3 sequence is CASSPGLRQGGIYNEQFF. The CDR3 bases are TGTGCCAGCAGCCCAGGGCTGAGACAGGGTGGAATCTACAATGAGCAGTTCTTC. Complete variable domain (other parts from reference TRBV7-9 and TRBJ2-1): DTGVSQNPRHKITKRGQNVTFRCDPISEHNRLYWYRQTLGQGPEFLTYFQNEAQLEKSRLLSDRFSAERPKGSFSTLEIQRTEQGDSAMYLCASSPGLRQGGIYNEQFFGPGTRLTVL.